The source of this T cell receptor (beta chain) is a study of vaccination and CD4 T cells after COVID-19. Background on the study: The interval from dose two to post-vaccine sampling had a median of approximately 70 days, and it ranged from 14 to 241. As a positive control, some control cultures were given a CEFX pool, while others were given an HIV-1 Nef pool or no peptide.

Of note for this clonotype: Its antigen is unknown.

The Oncomine TCR Beta short-read assay sequenced DNA from cultured CD4+ T cells. Investigators obtained genomic DNA by extraction from cultured CD4+ T cells. TCRdb used MiXCR to reprocess the PCR reads, holding one entry per CDR3 protein. The table shows roughly 9,900 distinct CDR3 sequences, with around a third occurring only once. Treatment reported: 10-day PBMC culture with coronavirus spike peptide pools or control peptides (ViraFEST assay). Material for sequencing was CD4+ T cells from blood, cultured in vitro. The source of this sequence is a human donor who had recovered from COVID-19.

The CDR3 region is CASSEAIGTGDYGYTF. The CDR3 region has the DNA TGTGCCAGCAGTGAAGCCATTGGGACAGGCGACTATGGCTACACCTTC. This sequence joins TRBV6-1 and TRBJ1-2; 8 nucleotides align to TRBD1. This CDR3 spans 16 amino acids. The V segment lost 0 bases and the J segment 3 bases; nucleotides outside the gene matches: 6. CDR1 and CDR2 from the germline V gene are MNHNS and SASEGT.